Below, one T cell receptor beta chain is given with its context. The entry originates in a study of CD8 T cells in Susac syndrome. The CDR3 runs 14 residues. Germline CDR1 reads WSHSY; CDR2 reads SAAADI. Trimming stripped 6 bases from V and 5 bases from J, with 17 bases between. The authors reverse transcribed roughly 0.5 to 1 ug RNA with random hexamers. TCRdb reanalysed the immunoSEQ multiplex PCR reads using MiXCR and keeps one entry per CDR3 protein. The data show 300,000 or so distinct CDR3 sequences, about 90% seen once. The sequenced sample consisted of CD4+ T cells from PBMCs. The TCR originated in a human donor with multiple sclerosis. The chain links TRBV10-2 to TRBJ2-7; no clear D. The CDR3, as DNA: TGCGCCAGCAGATCGGAACAGCCCTTTGACGAGCAGTACTTC. Amino acids: CASRSEQPFDEQYF.